The source of this TCR beta chain is a study of blood T cell repertoires in COVID-19. In the study overall: Whether acute or convalescent, the COVID-19 samples came from the United States, Italy and Spain. In each case, the material was cDNA or gDNA derived from T cells, B-cell-depleted T cells, or PBMCs.

V dropped 4 bases and J dropped 2 bases, with 8 bases sitting between them. The CDR3 has 13 residues. Germline CDR1 is MGHDK and CDR2 is SYGVNS. In the original workflow: For nucleated cells, counts were estimated from reference gene primer amplification. Sequenced by immunoSEQ multiplex PCR; TCRdb stores in-frame clones only, minus some. The V and J calls and the clone size are those of that table, but D and trimming were determined from the DNA. This table holds 66,000 or so clones, 86% found once. This TCR derives from a middle-aged man with active COVID-19. Sequenced: peripheral blood. V and J are TRBV25-1 and TRBJ1-1; D is unclear. In DNA, the CDR3 is TGTGCCAGCAGTGGAGGGATAAACACTGAAGCTTTCTTT. This sequence encodes CASSGGINTEAFF. The entire variable domain, with the rest obtained from reference TRBV25-1 and TRBJ1-1, is as follows: EADIYQTPRYLVIGTGKKITLECSQTMGHDKMYWYQQDPGMELHLIHYSYGVNSTEKGDLSSESTVSRIRTEHFPLTLESARPSHTSQYLCASSGGINTEAFFGQGTRLTVV.